One sample yielded the 20 T cell receptor beta chains listed below, sequenced in a study of tumor and adjacent non-tumor tissue in lung cancer. A modified ARM-PCR protocol with three rounds of nested PCR amplified TCRbeta. TCRdb re-analysed the multiplex PCR reads in MiXCR, keeping a single row per CDR3 protein. The sample has more than 35,000 distinct CDR3 sequences, approximately 60% seen once. RNA was extracted from bulk tissue without any cell sorting. This non-tumor lung sample came from over 3 cm beyond the tumor edge. Sequences were obtained from distant non-tumor lung tissue. Receptors originate from a woman aged 35 to 49 with non-small cell lung cancer.

This clonotype was observed at least ten times. This chain joins TRBV7-9 and TRBJ2-7, with TRBD2 matching 7 bases. Germline CDR1 and CDR2: SEHNR and FQNEAQ (reference sequence). This CDR3 is 14 amino acids long. After removal of 1 base from V and 2 bases from J, the junction contained 2 bases not matched to a gene. CDR3 bases: TGTGCCAGCAGCTTAGGGGGGGGGACCTACGAGCAGTACTTC. Amino acid sequence: CASSLGGGTYEQYF.

By frequency in the sample, this clonotype is medium-sized (0.01 to 0.1%). This chain uses TRBV11-3 with TRBJ1-2; weak D call: TRBD1 (6 bases). Per the germline V gene, CDR1 is SGHNT and CDR2 is YENEEA. V was shortened by 5 bases and J by 6 bases, with 13 bases between the two germline ends. The CDR3 is 13 amino acids. The CDR3 spells CASSPDSVDGYTF. The DNA of the CDR3 is TGTGCCAGCAGCCCGGACAGCGTCGATGGCTACACCTTC.

The chain couples TRBV5-4 to TRBJ1-1; possibly TRBD1 for D (5 bases). CDR1 and CDR2 from the germline V gene are SGHNT and YYREEE (reference sequence). CDR3 length equals 15 residues. The CDR3 nucleotides are TGTGCAGGCAGCTTGGAAGGGTGGGGGATGGCTGAAGCTTTCTTT. Translated: CAGSLEGWGMAEAFF. Combining the CDR3 with reference TRBV5-4 and TRBJ1-1 gives the whole variable domain ETGVTQSPTHLIKTRGQQVTLRCSSQSGHNTVSWYQQALGQGPQFIFQYYREEENGRGNFPPRFSGLQFPNYSSELNVNALELDDSALYLCAGSLEGWGMAEAFFGQGTRLTVV.

As for this clonotype: The junction shows a germline mismatch at one end, possibly a read error. The chain carries TRBV10-3 and TRBJ2-2; 11 bases line up with TRBD1. This CDR3 contains 14 residues. Germline-derived CDR1 and CDR2 are ENHRY and SYGVKD. This chain's CDR3 is CAIIRTGGTGELCF. As DNA, the CDR3 is TGTGCCATCATCCGGACAGGGGGCACCGGAGAGCTGTGTTTT.

With respect to this clonotype: An end of the junction does not agree with germline; a read error may underlie this. The V call is TRBV29-1, the J call TRBJ1-2; D ambiguous. Germline loops: CDR1 SQVTM, CDR2 ANQGSEA. The CDR3 length is 12 residues. CDR3 residues: CIVESTGNGYTF. CDR3 in DNA: TGCATCGTTGAAAGTACGGGGAATGGCTACACCTTC.

This clonotype occurred many times. The rearrangement links TRBV12-3 or TRBV12-4 to TRBJ2-5; 8 bases are shared with TRBD1. The CDR3 length is 14 residues. The J segment lost 9 bases and the V segment lost 3 bases, leaving 9 bases of the junction unmatched. CDR3 residues: CASSFPGGGEAQYF. DNA of the CDR3: TGTGCCAGCAGTTTTCCAGGGGGCGGGGAGGCCCAGTACTTC.

Details on this clonotype: One base away lies a much larger clone, so this may be a sequencing read error. The chain uses TRBV20-1 and TRBJ2-1; the match to TRBD2 covers 7 bases. Germline V CDR1 and CDR2: DFQATT, SNEGSKA (reference sequence). The V gene end was trimmed by 3 bases and the J gene end by 3 bases; junction bases not matched to a gene: 8. This CDR3 spans 15 amino acids. As DNA, the CDR3 is TGCAGTGCTAGGGGTACTAGCGTGATCTACAATGAGCAGTTCTTC. This gives the protein CSARGTSVIYNEQFF.

The table lists this clonotype with many counts. The chain employs TRBV7-8 and TRBJ1-2; no clear D. The V gene lost 5 bases and the J gene lost 6 bases, with 16 bases spanning the gap. The CDR3 is made up of 14 amino acids. The germline V gene encodes CDR1 SGHVS and CDR2 FQNEAQ. CDR3 sequence reads: CASSDPNSRHGYTF. The CDR3 DNA reads TGTGCCAGCAGCGACCCCAACAGTCGCCATGGCTACACCTTC.

This clonotype showed up just once. A much more abundant neighbour one base away suggests this may be a read error. This sequence joins TRBV28 and TRBJ2-1, with TRBD2 matching over 8 bases. CDR3 length: 16 residues. The V gene's germline CDR1 is MDHEN and CDR2 SYDVKM. CDR3 sequence reads: CTSSRPGVAGYNEQFF. The CDR3, as DNA: TGTACCAGCAGTCGCCCGGGGGTAGCGGGGTACAATGAGCAGTTCTTC.

About this clonotype: A much larger clone differs from this one at a single base, so this may be a read error. The chain carries TRBV5-1 and TRBJ2-3; D gene ambiguous. CDR1 and CDR2 from the germline V gene are SGHRS and YFSETQ. The CDR3 totals 12 residues. The CDR3 loop reads CASSLSAETQYF. The CDR3 coding sequence is TGCGCCAGCAGCTTGTCGGCAGAAACGCAGTATTTT.

Notes on this clonotype: The junction and the germline gene differ at one end; a read error may be behind it. This chain joins TRBV11-2 and TRBJ2-1, with 11 bases fitting TRBD2. Per the germline V gene, CDR1 is SGHAT and CDR2 is FQNNGV. The CDR3 sequence is 12 residues long. Here the CDR3 DNA reads TGTGCCAGCAGTCTAGAGGAGACTAGCGGGGTCTTC. Encoded protein: CASSLEETSGVF.

In regard to this clonotype: With a much larger clone just one base away, this may be a read error. CDR3 in DNA: TGTGCCAGCAGTTTAACGTGGAAGGTGACCCAGTACTTC. It encodes CASSLTWKVTQYF. The V and J genes are TRBV28 and TRBJ2-5; no reliable D call. The CDR3 length is 13 residues. The V gene lost 2 bases and the J gene lost 7 bases, with 11 bases spanning the gap. The germline V gene has CDR1 MDHEN and CDR2 SYDVKM.

Worth noting for this clonotype: In this CDR3 the conserved last residue, phenylalanine or tryptophan, is missing, so a read error is likely. It is unclear where the CDR3 begins or ends on the DNA, so no DNA is shown, and the CDR3 is as TCRdb lists it. This chain links TRBV28 with TRBJ1-2; the table's D call, TRBD1, was not checked against the DNA. 12 amino acids form the CDR3, both terminal residues included. Per germline, CDR1 MDHEN and CDR2 SYDVKM. The CDR3 sequence is CASDRGGNGYTI.

This clonotype came up many times. The rearrangement uses TRBV12-3 or TRBV12-4 and TRBJ1-2; the D gene is possibly TRBD1 (6 bases). The CDR3 totals 12 residues. V was trimmed by 6 bases and J by 1 base, leaving 6 bases between them. CDR3 bases: TGTGCCAGCAGCAGGGGTAACTATGGCTACACCTTC. Residues: CASSRGNYGYTF.

Note on this clonotype: A much larger clone lies one base from this, so it may be a read error. In DNA form, the CDR3 reads TGTGCCTGCAGCTCCTTCGAGAGGACTGAAGCTTTCTTT. Its translation: CACSSFERTEAFF. The chain employs TRBV5-6 and TRBJ1-1; D is unresolved. This CDR3 contains 13 residues. CDR1 is SGHDT and CDR2 is YYEEEE in the germline V gene.

About this clonotype: Germline and junction disagree at one end, which may indicate a read error. This rearrangement joins TRBV4-2 to TRBJ2-7; 7 nucleotides line up with TRBD2. This CDR3 is built from 15 residues. The V gene's germline CDR1 is LGHNA and CDR2 YNFKEQ. The CDR3 is CDSSQGASGTHEQYF. The CDR3 nucleotides read TGTGACAGCAGCCAAGGAGCCAGCGGGACGCACGAGCAGTACTTC.

Comments on this clonotype: Since the CDR3 does not end with the conserved phenylalanine or tryptophan, this likely comes from a read error. The rearrangement joins TRBV7-9 to TRBJ1-5, with no clear D. CDR3 length: 16 amino acids. Germline V gene sequence: CDR1 SEHNR, CDR2 FQNEAQ (reference sequence). The V and J ends lost 1 base and 3 bases respectively, with 13 bases between them. CDR3 nucleotides: TGTGCCAGCAGCTTAGAGGCCGGCGGATACAATCAGCCCCAGCATTAT. It translates to CASSLEAGGYNQPQHY.

This clonotype was seen a few times. The gene calls are TRBV20-1 and TRBJ1-6, with D hard to call. This CDR3 spans 12 amino acids. V lost 4 bases, J lost 6 bases, and 7 bases lay in between. In germline, CDR1 is DFQATT, CDR2 SNEGSKA (reference sequence). CDR3 DNA: TGCAGTGCTACAGTCGGTAATTCACCCCTCCACTTT. It encodes CSATVGNSPLHF.

This clonotype came up a few times. With a much larger clone just one base away, this may be a read error. V is TRBV5-6 and J is TRBJ2-7; 7 bases agree with TRBD1. J lost 1 base, V lost 4 bases, and 8 bases had no gene match. The CDR3 has 15 amino acids. The germline CDR1 and CDR2 sequences are SGHDT and YYEEEE. In nucleotides, the CDR3 is TGTGCCAGCAGCAAACTACAGGGGCTTTCCTACGAGCAGTACTTC. It encodes CASSKLQGLSYEQYF.

Many counts were recorded for this clonotype. The gene calls are TRBV7-9 and TRBJ2-4; TRBD2 might be the D (6 bases). Between the trimmed V and J ends, which lost 5 bases and 9 bases, there was a span of 14 bases. The CDR3 runs 13 residues. Germline V gene data show CDR1 as SEHNR and CDR2 as FQNEAQ (reference sequence). CDR3: CASSPPTSPIQYF. The CDR3 bases are TGTGCCAGCAGCCCCCCGACTAGTCCCATTCAGTACTTC.